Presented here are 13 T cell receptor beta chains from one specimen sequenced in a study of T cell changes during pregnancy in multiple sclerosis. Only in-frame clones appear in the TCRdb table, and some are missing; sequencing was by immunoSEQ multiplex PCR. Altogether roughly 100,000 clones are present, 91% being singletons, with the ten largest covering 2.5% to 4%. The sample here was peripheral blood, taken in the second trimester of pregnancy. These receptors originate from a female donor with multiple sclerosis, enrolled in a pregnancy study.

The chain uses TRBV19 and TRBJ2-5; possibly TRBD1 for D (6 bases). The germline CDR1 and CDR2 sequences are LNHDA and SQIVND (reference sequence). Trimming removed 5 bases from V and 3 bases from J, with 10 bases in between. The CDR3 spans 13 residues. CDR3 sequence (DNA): TGTGCCAGTAGTCAGGGGAATAAAGAGACCCAGTACTTC. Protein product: CASSQGNKETQYF.

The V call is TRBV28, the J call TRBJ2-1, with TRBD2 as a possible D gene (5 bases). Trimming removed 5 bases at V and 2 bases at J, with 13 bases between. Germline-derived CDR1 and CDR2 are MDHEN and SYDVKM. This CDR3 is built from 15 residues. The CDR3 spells CASSPPRAPYNEQFF. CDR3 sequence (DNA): TGTGCCAGCAGTCCACCGCGGGCGCCCTACAATGAGCAGTTCTTC.

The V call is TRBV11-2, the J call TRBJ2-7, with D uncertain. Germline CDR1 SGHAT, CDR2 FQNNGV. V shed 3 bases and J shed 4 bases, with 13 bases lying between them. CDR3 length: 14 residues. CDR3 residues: CASSFPQSPYEQYF. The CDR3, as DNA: TGTGCCAGCAGCTTCCCACAATCGCCTTACGAGCAGTACTTC.

CDR3 region: CASSEGDRDTQPQHF. As DNA, the CDR3 is TGTGCCAGCAGTGAGGGGGACAGGGACACTCAGCCCCAGCATTTT. This chain links TRBV25-1 with TRBJ1-5; TRBD1 aligns across 9 bases. V shed 3 bases, J shed 6 bases, and the junction held 6 bases outside the gene matches. The CDR3 has 15 amino acids. Germline-derived CDR1 and CDR2 are MGHDK and SYGVNS.

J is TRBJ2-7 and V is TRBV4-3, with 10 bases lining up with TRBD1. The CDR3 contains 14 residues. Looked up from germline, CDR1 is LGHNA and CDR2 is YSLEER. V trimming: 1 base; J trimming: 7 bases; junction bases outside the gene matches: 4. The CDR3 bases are TGCGCCAGCAGCCAAGGACAGGGGGCAGAGGAGCAGTACTTC. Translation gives CASSQGQGAEEQYF.

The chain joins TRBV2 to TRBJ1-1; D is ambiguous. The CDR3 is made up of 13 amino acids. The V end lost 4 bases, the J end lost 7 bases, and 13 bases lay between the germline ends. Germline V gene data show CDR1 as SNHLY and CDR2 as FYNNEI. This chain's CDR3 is CASSGLAVGEAFF. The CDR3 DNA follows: TGTGCCAGCAGTGGGTTGGCAGTTGGTGAAGCTTTCTTT.

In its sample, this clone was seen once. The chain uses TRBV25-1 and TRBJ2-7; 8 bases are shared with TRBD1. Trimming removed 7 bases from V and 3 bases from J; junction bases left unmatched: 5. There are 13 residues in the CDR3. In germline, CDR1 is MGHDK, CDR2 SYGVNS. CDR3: CASIGQGFYEQYF. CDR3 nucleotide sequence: TGTGCCAGCATTGGACAGGGTTTCTACGAGCAGTACTTC.

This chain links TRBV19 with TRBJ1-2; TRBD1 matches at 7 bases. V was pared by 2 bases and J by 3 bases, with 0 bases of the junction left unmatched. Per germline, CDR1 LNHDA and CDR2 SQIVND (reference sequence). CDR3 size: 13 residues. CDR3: CASSITGDYGYTF. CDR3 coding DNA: TGTGCCAGTAGTATAACAGGGGACTATGGCTACACCTTC. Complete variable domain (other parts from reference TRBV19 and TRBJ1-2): DGGITQSPKYLFRKEGQNVTLSCEQNLNHDAMYWYRQDPGQGLRLIYYSQIVNDFQKGDIAEGYSVSREKKESFPLTVTSAQKNPTAFYLCASSITGDYGYTFGSGTRLTVV.

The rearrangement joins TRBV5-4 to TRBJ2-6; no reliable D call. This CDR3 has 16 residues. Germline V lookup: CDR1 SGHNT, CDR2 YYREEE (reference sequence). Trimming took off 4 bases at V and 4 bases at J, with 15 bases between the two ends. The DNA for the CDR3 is TGTGCCAGCAGCCCGGCGGTGATCGCGGGGGCCAACGTCCTGACTTTC. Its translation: CASSPAVIAGANVLTF.

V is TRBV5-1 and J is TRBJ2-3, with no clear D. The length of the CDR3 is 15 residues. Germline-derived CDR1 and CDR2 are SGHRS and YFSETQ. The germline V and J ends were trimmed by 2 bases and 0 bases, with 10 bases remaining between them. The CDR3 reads CASSLTQTSTDTQYF. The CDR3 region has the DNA TGCGCCAGCAGCTTAACCCAGACTAGCACAGATACGCAGTATTTT.

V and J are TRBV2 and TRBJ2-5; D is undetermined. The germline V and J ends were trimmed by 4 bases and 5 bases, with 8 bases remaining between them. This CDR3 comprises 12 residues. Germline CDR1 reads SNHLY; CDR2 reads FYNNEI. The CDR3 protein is CASSAYPETQYF. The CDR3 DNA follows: TGTGCCAGCAGTGCCTATCCGGAGACCCAGTACTTC.

The CDR3 here is CATTGTSTDTQYF. CDR3 DNA: TGTGCCACCACCGGGACTTCAACAGATACGCAGTATTTT. This chain connects TRBV10-3 to TRBJ2-3, with D perhaps matching TRBD2 (6 bases). Looked up from germline, CDR1 is ENHRY and CDR2 is SYGVKD. This CDR3 has 13 residues. With 10 bases removed from V and 3 bases from J, the gap between germline ends came to 14 bases.

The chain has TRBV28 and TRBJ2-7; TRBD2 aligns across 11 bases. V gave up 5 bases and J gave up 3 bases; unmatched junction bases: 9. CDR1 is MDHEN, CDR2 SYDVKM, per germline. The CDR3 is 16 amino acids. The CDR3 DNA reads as TGTGCCAGCAGTCTACGGGGACTAGCGGCCTACTACGAGCAGTACTTC. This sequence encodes CASSLRGLAAYYEQYF.